This T cell receptor beta chain originates from a study of human T cells and chemical hapten exposure. Study as a whole: From small differences in pooled library volume came most of the variation in per-sample TCR yields.

Germline CDR1 reads WSHSY; CDR2 reads SAAADI. Losses at the gene ends were 6 bases for V and 5 bases for J; bases not matched to a gene: 13. The CDR3 contains 16 residues. Time point denoted: patch test 1, 2 weeks after DPC sensitization. The sample's treatment: therapeutic diphenylcyclopropenone sensitization with weekly scalp DPC. There are a few counts of this clonotype. Its antigen is not known. MiXCR, applied by TCRdb to the RACE reads, yields one record per CDR3 protein. The sample lists roughly 190,000 distinct CDR3 sequences, about a fifth occurring once. Study-wide points: Given that the donors had alopecia, their immune response may differ from that seen in healthy people.

The clonotype was recovered from a woman in her forties or fifties with alopecia areata. Some clones in this sample may be carry-over from other donors' samples. The source material was whole blood, sampled in connection with sensitization to the hapten diphenylcyclopropenone (DPC). The V call is TRBV10-2, the J call TRBJ1-1; the match to TRBD1 covers 9 bases. The CDR3 bases are TGCGCCAGCAGGACCGGGGACAGGGATTATGTTACTGAAGCTTTCTTT. Protein: CASRTGDRDYVTEAFF.